One and the same sample provided the 28 T cell receptor beta chains below, sequenced in a study of beta chain features in type 1 diabetes (dated by TCRdb to the late 2010s). Receptor libraries were prepared by the immunoSEQ multiplex PCR assay. The High Capacity cDNA Reverse Transcription Kit was used to reverse transcribe all of the isolated RNA, meaning that expressed TCRB transcripts were what got sequenced. TCRdb carries this immuneACCESS record with in-frame sequences only. Its versions omit some clonotypes, under half of them owing to an unresolved V gene in the studies checked, with the rest unexplained. Counted in this sample were about half a million clones; about an eighth of them appeared once. The ten most abundant clones make up about 0.042% of the sample. What was sequenced was naive CD4+ T cells from blood. The cell subset or site label of this sample denotes: true naive CD4+ T cells. The receptors here all came from a woman aged 18-29 years in good health.

This clone was found a few times. V usage is TRBV29-1 and J usage is TRBJ2-3, with 7 bases aligning to TRBD2. With 5 bases clipped from V and 4 bases from J, the junction kept 6 bases outside the gene matches. Germline V gene lookup returns CDR1 SQVTM and CDR2 ANQGSEA. The CDR3 is made up of 13 amino acids. This chain's CDR3 is CSVSTSPADTQYF. CDR3 DNA: TGCAGCGTTTCGACTAGCCCCGCAGATACGCAGTATTTT.

The V and J genes are TRBV4-2 and TRBJ1-1, with D unresolved. The CDR3 consists of 14 residues. The V gene lost 1 base and the J gene lost 1 base, with 7 bases spanning the gap. Germline CDR1 and CDR2: LGHNA and YNFKEQ. CDR3 nucleotides: TGTGCCAGCAGCCAAGTGGCAGCGAACACTGAAGCTTTCTTT. Its translation is CASSQVAANTEAFF.

The chain uses TRBV7-2 and TRBJ2-1; 8 bases match TRBD1. The CDR3 runs to 16 residues. The ends lost 7 bases at V and 5 bases at J; junction bases unmatched: 13. Germline V gives CDR1 SGHTA, CDR2 FQGNSA. The CDR3 here is CASTLVLTGVNNEQFF. The CDR3 bases are TGTGCCAGCACCCTGGTTTTGACAGGGGTCAACAATGAGCAGTTCTTC.

The chain has TRBV7-9 and TRBJ1-2, with 7 positions matching TRBD1. The ends lost 5 bases at V and 4 bases at J; junction bases unmatched: 7. The CDR3 runs 14 residues. From germline, CDR1 is SEHNR and CDR2 FQNEAQ (reference sequence). This CDR3 is CASSVDRTLYGYTF. DNA of the CDR3: TGTGCCAGCAGCGTGGACAGGACCCTCTATGGCTACACCTTC.

The chain employs TRBV7-9 and TRBJ1-6, with D uncertain. CDR1 is SEHNR and CDR2 is FQNEAQ in the germline V gene (reference sequence). Trimming cost V 1 base and J 8 bases, with 3 bases left between them. The CDR3 has 12 amino acids. CDR3 sequence (DNA): TGTGCCAGCAGCTTAGTAGATTCACCCCTCCACTTT. Encoded protein: CASSLVDSPLHF.

With regard to this clone: The sample holds other DNA sequences that translate to the same CDR3. The chain recombines TRBV7-2 with TRBJ2-1; no firm D call. The CDR3 covers 16 residues. The V end lost 1 base, the J end lost 4 bases, and 14 bases lay between the germline ends. In germline, CDR1 is SGHTA, CDR2 FQGNSA. CDR3 coding DNA: TGTGCCAGCAGCTTAGTGGGCGCAGGCGTTTACAATGAGCAGTTCTTC. It yields the protein CASSLVGAGVYNEQFF.

The table lists this clone with a few counts. The V and J genes are TRBV6-6 and TRBJ2-7; no firm D call. The CDR3 loop spans 11 amino acids. V lost 6 bases and J 3 bases, leaving 6 bases between the germline ends. CDR1 is MNHNY, CDR2 SVGAGI, per germline (reference sequence). CDR3 in DNA: TGTGCCAGCAGCCCGAACTACGAGCAGTACTTC. Its translation: CASSPNYEQYF.

Only a few counts were recorded for this clone. The chain uses TRBV11-1 and TRBJ2-5, with D perhaps matching TRBD1 (5 bases). The CDR3 has 13 amino acids. V dropped 2 bases and J dropped 4 bases, with 8 bases sitting between them. Germline CDR1 SGHAT, CDR2 FQDESV (reference sequence). In DNA, the CDR3 is TGTGCCAGCAGCTTACGTCAGGGAGAGACCCAGTACTTC. Encoded protein: CASSLRQGETQYF.

DNA for the CDR3: TGTGCCAGTAGTATGGACAGGGGTTGGGAAAAACTGTTTTTT. It specifies CASSMDRGWEKLFF. The rearrangement joins TRBV19 to TRBJ1-4; 9 nucleotides match TRBD1. Germline CDR1 and CDR2: LNHDA and SQIVND (reference sequence). The CDR3 has 14 residues. Trimming took 3 bases from V and 8 from J; bases not matched to a gene: 4.

This clone has only a few counts. The chain is built from TRBV28 and TRBJ1-4, with D unresolved. The V gene's germline CDR1 is MDHEN and CDR2 SYDVKM. Between the trimmed V and J ends, which lost 1 base and 0 bases, there was a span of 12 bases. The CDR3 covers 17 residues. Written as DNA, the CDR3 is TGTGCCAGCAGTTTATCGGTTCTGGCCACAACTAATGAAAAACTGTTTTTT. It yields the protein CASSLSVLATTNEKLFF.

Only a few counts were recorded for this clone. The genes are TRBV29-1 and TRBJ1-5; D ambiguous. This CDR3 is 13 amino acids long. Per the germline V gene, CDR1 is SQVTM and CDR2 is ANQGSEA. V was pared by 6 bases and J by 4 bases, with 13 bases between. The DNA for the CDR3 is TGCAGCGTCGGGATAGACCTTAATCAGCCCCAGCATTTT. Encoded protein: CSVGIDLNQPQHF.

The genes are TRBV19 and TRBJ1-1, with a tentative D call TRBD1 (5 bases). The CDR3 sequence is 14 residues long. The V and J ends lost 9 bases and 4 bases respectively, with 18 bases between them. CDR1 and CDR2 from the germline V gene are LNHDA and SQIVND (reference sequence). The CDR3 DNA reads as TGTGCCAGCGCAACCCTGGGGGGGAGCACTGAAGCTTTCTTT. Protein product: CASATLGGSTEAFF.

This clone appeared a few times. The V gene is TRBV5-6, the J gene TRBJ2-3, with D perhaps being TRBD1 or TRBD2 (5 bases each). The germline V and J ends were trimmed by 4 bases and 1 base, with 16 bases remaining between them. CDR3 length equals 16 residues. Germline lookup yields CDR1 SGHDT and CDR2 YYEEEE. The CDR3 is CASSPLGDRGTDTQYF. The CDR3 coding sequence is TGTGCCAGCAGCCCGTTAGGGGACCGGGGCACAGATACGCAGTATTTT.

This chain joins TRBV7-9 and TRBJ1-1; 10 bases are a match to TRBD1. The germline V gene has CDR1 SEHNR and CDR2 FQNEAQ (reference sequence). The CDR3 has 15 amino acids. J gave up 0 bases and V 5 bases, and 3 bases lay outside the gene matches. The CDR3 DNA reads as TGTGCCAGCAGCCTGGGACAGGGGATGAACACTGAAGCTTTCTTT. It codes for CASSLGQGMNTEAFF.

Comments on this clone: Other DNA sequences in this sample translate to the same CDR3. The rearrangement links TRBV7-3 to TRBJ2-2; D ambiguous. CDR1 is SGHTA and CDR2 is FQGTGA in the germline V gene. V shed 5 bases and J shed 1 base, with 8 bases lying between them. This CDR3 contains 14 residues. The CDR3 bases are TGTGCCAGCAGCCTGAGTGAGAACACCGGGGAGCTGTTTTTT. Translating it yields CASSLSENTGELFF.

This clone was counted a few times. In DNA, the CDR3 is TGCAGCGTTGTCTTTCAGGGGTTCTTTGGGGAGACCCAGTACTTC. Translated: CSVVFQGFFGETQYF. The rearrangement uses TRBV29-1 and TRBJ2-5; possibly TRBD1 for D (6 bases). V was pared by 4 bases and J by 5 bases, with 20 bases between. Germline CDR1 reads SQVTM; CDR2 reads ANQGSEA. The CDR3 is 15 residues long.

The table lists this clone with a count of one. The chain links TRBV9 to TRBJ1-6, with TRBD1 matching over 8 bases. Germline V gene lookup returns CDR1 SGDLS and CDR2 YYNGEE. Unmatched junction bases numbered 12, after V lost 0 bases and J lost 10 bases. The CDR3 has 17 amino acids. CDR3 sequence: CASSVGRAGGLESPLHF. In DNA, the CDR3 is TGTGCCAGCAGCGTAGGAAGGGCAGGGGGCTTGGAATCACCCCTCCACTTT.

The V and J genes are TRBV5-1 and TRBJ1-4; D is unresolved. The V gene lost 4 bases and the J gene lost 8 bases, with 15 bases spanning the gap. The CDR3 covers 14 residues. Germline V gene data show CDR1 as SGHRS and CDR2 as YFSETQ. The CDR3 DNA reads as TGCGCCAGCAGCCTCAAGACCTCCCCAGAAAAACTGTTTTTT. Residues: CASSLKTSPEKLFF.

V usage is TRBV5-4 and J usage is TRBJ2-7, with D possibly being TRBD1 or TRBD2 (5 bases each). The germline gives CDR1 SGHNT, CDR2 YYREEE (reference sequence). CDR3 length: 14 amino acids. Trimming removed 4 bases at V and 6 bases at J, with 17 bases between. CDR3 DNA sequence: TGTGCCAGCAGCCCGGGGCCGCAGGTCGGCGAGCAGTACTTC. Its protein product is CASSPGPQVGEQYF.

The V gene is TRBV4-1, the J gene TRBJ2-7; D unclear. The CDR3 contains 13 residues. Germline V lookup: CDR1 MGHRA, CDR2 YSYEKL. The germline V and J ends were trimmed by 0 bases and 6 bases, with 9 bases remaining between them. DNA for the CDR3: TGCGCCAGCAGCCAAGAACCGAACGGCGAGCAGTACGTC. It specifies CASSQEPNGEQYV.

The CDR3 DNA sequence: TGTGCCAGCAGCGTAGATAGTAGGCCCTACGAGCAGTACTTC. Its protein product is CASSVDSRPYEQYF. The chain recombines TRBV9 with TRBJ2-5; no definite D call. The J call may not be correct, given that the DNA end is closer to TRBJ2-7. Looked up from germline, CDR1 is SGDLS and CDR2 is YYNGEE. The CDR3 totals 14 residues.

The rearrangement links TRBV11-3 to TRBJ2-3; no clear D gene. Germline loops: CDR1 SGHNT, CDR2 YENEEA. This CDR3 spans 13 amino acids. V lost 1 base, J lost 4 bases, and 6 bases lay in between. The CDR3 DNA follows: TGTGCCAGCAGCTTAGGAAGGTCAGATACGCAGTATTTT. It is translated as CASSLGRSDTQYF.

This chain connects TRBV9 to TRBJ2-1; the D gene could be TRBD1 or TRBD2 (6 bases each). The CDR3 has 17 amino acids. Germline CDR1 and CDR2: SGDLS and YYNGEE. The germline V and J ends were trimmed by 0 bases and 1 base, with 14 bases remaining between them. The CDR3 here is CASSVAGAGVSYNEQFF. As DNA, the CDR3 is TGTGCCAGCAGCGTAGCGGGGGCCGGGGTTTCCTACAATGAGCAGTTCTTC.

This clone was counted only a few times. V is TRBV7-2 and J is TRBJ2-3; 10 nucleotides align to TRBD2. This CDR3 is built from 17 residues. Germline CDR1 is SGHTA and CDR2 is FQGNSA. V shed 4 bases, J shed 1 base, and the junction held 8 bases outside the gene matches. The DNA for the CDR3 is TGTGCCAGCAGCTCACTAGCGGGATTCGGTGGCACAGATACGCAGTATTTT. It yields the protein CASSSLAGFGGTDTQYF.

This chain connects TRBV7-2 to TRBJ2-5, with 10 bases aligning to TRBD2. V shed 2 bases and J 6 bases; nucleotides not matched to a gene: 18. Per the germline V gene, CDR1 is SGHTA and CDR2 is FQGNSA. This CDR3 is 19 amino acids long. As DNA, the CDR3 is TGTGCCAGCAGCTTACAGTTCGGGCGAAGCGGGGGGGCCTTGAAGACCCAGTACTTC. It is translated as CASSLQFGRSGGALKTQYF.

The CDR3 coding sequence is TGCGCCAGCAGCCCAATCCGGCTAAGCGGGGCAAGCAATGAGCAGTTCTTC. Encoded protein: CASSPIRLSGASNEQFF. This sequence joins TRBV4-1 and TRBJ2-1; 7 bases align to TRBD2. The length of the CDR3 is 17 residues. The V gene end was trimmed by 4 bases and the J gene end by 6 bases; junction bases not matched to a gene: 15. Per germline, CDR1 MGHRA and CDR2 YSYEKL.

The chain couples TRBV9 to TRBJ2-3, with D unresolved. The CDR3 runs 15 residues. Per germline, CDR1 SGDLS and CDR2 YYNGEE. V was pared by 5 bases and J by 2 bases, with 15 bases between. CDR3 DNA sequence: TGTGCCAGCAGAAAAGGATGGGGAAACACAGATACGCAGTATTTT. Protein sequence: CASRKGWGNTDTQYF.

The chain has TRBV18 and TRBJ2-3; 7 nucleotides align to TRBD2. J was trimmed by 9 bases and V by 5 bases; bases with no gene match: 5. CDR3 size: 12 residues. Germline assignment: CDR1 KGHSH and CDR2 LQKENI. CDR3 bases: TGTGCCAGCTCATTAGGGCGGGAGACGCAGTATTTT. Its protein is CASSLGRETQYF.